Listed here are 5 T cell receptor beta chains from one sample, sequenced in a study of cytomegalovirus exposure and HLA in healthy donors (dated 2017 in TCRdb). The library relied on the immunoSEQ multiplex PCR assay. A mixture of 60 forward primers for TCR Vbeta segments and 13 reverse primers for TCR Jbeta segments was used in the multiplex PCR. What TCRdb holds here is the immuneACCESS table cut down to in-frame rearrangements. Part of the clones is not present; checked against another copy, under half of the missing clones reflect an unresolved V gene, and the others are unexplained. The sample table records about 160,000 clones; around three quarters of these occur just once. The ten top clones hold roughly 1.5% of the sample. The sequencing sample was made of PBMCs. The receptors shown here come from a man aged 40-49 years in good health and CMV-seronegative.

This clone was counted only a few times. The gene calls are TRBV28 and TRBJ2-2; 7 nucleotides line up with TRBD2. Trimming cost V 8 bases and J 2 bases; bases outside gene matches: 11. The CDR3 covers 16 residues. The germline CDR1 and CDR2 sequences are MDHEN and SYDVKM. CDR3 coding DNA: TGTGCCAGCCGACCTCTAGCGGCAATAAACACCGGGGAGCTGTTTTTT. Translation gives CASRPLAAINTGELFF.

The V and J genes are TRBV10-3 and TRBJ2-7, with D possibly TRBD1 on 6 matching bases. Per the germline V gene, CDR1 is ENHRY and CDR2 is SYGVKD. The V end was cut by 6 bases, the J end by 1 base, with 16 bases between. CDR3 size: 15 residues. CDR3 bases: TGTGCCATCAGGGACGCCCAGGGGAAATCCTACGAGCAGTACTTC. It encodes CAIRDAQGKSYEQYF.

V and J are TRBV27 and TRBJ2-7; D is unclear. Germline V CDR1 and CDR2: MNHEY, SMNVEV (reference sequence). There are 14 residues in the CDR3. The V gene lost 8 bases and the J gene lost 2 bases, with 16 bases spanning the gap. The CDR3 loop is CASRSETLTYEQYF. CDR3 bases: TGTGCCAGCCGGAGCGAGACCCTAACCTACGAGCAGTACTTC.

The chain employs TRBV5-1 and TRBJ2-2; tentative D call: TRBD2 (6 bases). The ends were cut back, 0 bases at V and 4 bases at J, with 13 bases in the middle. Germline CDR1 reads SGHRS; CDR2 reads YFSETQ. The CDR3 is 16 residues long. CDR3 amino acids: CASSLAGDSPTGELFF. The CDR3 DNA is TGCGCCAGCAGCTTGGCCGGGGACTCTCCCACCGGGGAGCTGTTTTTT.

This chain's CDR3 is CASSKLAAPAPATQYF. The CDR3 coding sequence is TGTGCCAGTAGTAAACTAGCGGCCCCAGCACCCGCTACGCAGTATTTT. The chain recombines TRBV19 with TRBJ2-3; the match to TRBD2 covers 8 bases. There are 16 residues in the CDR3. The V and J ends lost 4 bases and 8 bases, in that order; junction bases with no gene match: 14. The germline CDR1 and CDR2 sequences are LNHDA and SQIVND (reference sequence).